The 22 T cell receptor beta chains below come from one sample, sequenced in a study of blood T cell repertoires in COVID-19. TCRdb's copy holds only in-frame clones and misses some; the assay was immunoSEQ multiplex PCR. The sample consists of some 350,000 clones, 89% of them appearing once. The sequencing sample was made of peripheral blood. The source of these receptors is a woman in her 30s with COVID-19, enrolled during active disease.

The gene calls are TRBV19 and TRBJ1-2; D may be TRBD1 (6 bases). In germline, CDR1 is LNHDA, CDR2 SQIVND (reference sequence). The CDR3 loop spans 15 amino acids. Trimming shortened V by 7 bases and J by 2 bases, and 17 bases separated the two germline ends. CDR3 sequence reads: CASIGGERFNYGYTF. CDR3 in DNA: TGTGCCAGTATAGGGGGGGAGAGATTCAACTATGGCTACACCTTC.

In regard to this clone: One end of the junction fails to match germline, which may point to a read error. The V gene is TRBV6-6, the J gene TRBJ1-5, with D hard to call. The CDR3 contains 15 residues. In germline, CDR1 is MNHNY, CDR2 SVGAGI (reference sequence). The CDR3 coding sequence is TGTGCCAGCAGCTACTGGAGGAGGCGCAATCAGCCCCAGCATTTT. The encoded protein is CASSYWRRRNQPQHF.

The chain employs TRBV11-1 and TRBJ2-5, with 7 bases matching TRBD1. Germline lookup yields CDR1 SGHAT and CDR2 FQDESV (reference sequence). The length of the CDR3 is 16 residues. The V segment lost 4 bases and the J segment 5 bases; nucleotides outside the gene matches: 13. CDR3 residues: CASSSLDRAMYETQYF. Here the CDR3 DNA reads TGTGCCAGCAGCTCCCTTGACAGGGCGATGTATGAGACCCAGTACTTC.

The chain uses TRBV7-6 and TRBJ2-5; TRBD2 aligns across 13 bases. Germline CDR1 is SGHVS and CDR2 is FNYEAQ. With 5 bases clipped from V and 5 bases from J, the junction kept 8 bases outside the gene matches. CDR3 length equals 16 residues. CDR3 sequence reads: CASSPGLAGVHETQYF. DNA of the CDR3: TGTGCCAGCAGCCCCGGACTAGCGGGAGTTCACGAGACCCAGTACTTC.

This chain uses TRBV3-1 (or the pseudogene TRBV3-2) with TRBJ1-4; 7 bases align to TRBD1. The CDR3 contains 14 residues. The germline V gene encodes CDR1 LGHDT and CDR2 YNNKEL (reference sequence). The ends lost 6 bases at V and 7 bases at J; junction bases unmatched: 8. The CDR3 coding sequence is TGTGCCAGCAGGCACAGGGGAGAGGGTGAAAAACTGTTTTTT. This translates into CASRHRGEGEKLFF.

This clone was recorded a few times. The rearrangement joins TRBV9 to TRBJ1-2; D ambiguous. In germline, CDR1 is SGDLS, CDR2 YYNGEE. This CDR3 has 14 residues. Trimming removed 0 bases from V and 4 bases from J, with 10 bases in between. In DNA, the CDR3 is TGTGCCAGCAGCGTAGGAGGAACCGGCTATGGCTACACCTTC. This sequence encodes CASSVGGTGYGYTF.

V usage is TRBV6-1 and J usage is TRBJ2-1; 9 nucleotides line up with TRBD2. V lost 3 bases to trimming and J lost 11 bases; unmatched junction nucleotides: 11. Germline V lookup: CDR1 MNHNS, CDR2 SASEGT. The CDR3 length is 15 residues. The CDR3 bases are TGTGCCAGCAGTGATGGGTGGCCAGCGGGGGGTCAGCAGTTCTTC. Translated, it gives CASSDGWPAGGQQFF.

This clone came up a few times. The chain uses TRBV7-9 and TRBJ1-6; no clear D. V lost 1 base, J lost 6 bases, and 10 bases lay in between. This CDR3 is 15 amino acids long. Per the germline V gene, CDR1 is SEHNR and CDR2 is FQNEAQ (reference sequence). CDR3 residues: CASSLEMGGNSPLHF. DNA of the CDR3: TGTGCCAGCAGCTTAGAGATGGGAGGTAATTCACCCCTCCACTTT. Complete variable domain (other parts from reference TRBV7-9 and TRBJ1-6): DTGVSQNPRHKITKRGQNVTFRCDPISEHNRLYWYRQTLGQGPEFLTYFQNEAQLEKSRLLSDRFSAERPKGSFSTLEIQRTEQGDSAMYLCASSLEMGGNSPLHFGNGTRLTVT.

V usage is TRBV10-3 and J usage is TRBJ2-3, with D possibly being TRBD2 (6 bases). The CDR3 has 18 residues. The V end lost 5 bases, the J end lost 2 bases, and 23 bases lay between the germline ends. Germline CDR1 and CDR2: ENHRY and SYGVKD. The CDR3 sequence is CAISFAEEGSGYTDTQYF. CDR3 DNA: TGTGCCATCAGTTTCGCAGAGGAGGGTAGCGGATACACAGATACGCAGTATTTT.

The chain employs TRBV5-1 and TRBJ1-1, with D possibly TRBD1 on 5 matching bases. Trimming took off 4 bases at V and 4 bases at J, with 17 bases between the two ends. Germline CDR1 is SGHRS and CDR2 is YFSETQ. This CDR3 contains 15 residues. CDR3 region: CASSLANFGGTEAFF. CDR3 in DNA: TGCGCCAGCAGCCTAGCCAATTTCGGGGGCACTGAAGCTTTCTTT.

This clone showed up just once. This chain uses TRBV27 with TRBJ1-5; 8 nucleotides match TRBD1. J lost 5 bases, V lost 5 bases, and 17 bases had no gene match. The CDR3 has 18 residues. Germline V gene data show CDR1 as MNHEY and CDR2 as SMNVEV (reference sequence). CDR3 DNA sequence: TGTGCCAGCAGTAACCTCGCGACAGGGGCTATTCACGATCAGCCCCAGCATTTT. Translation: CASSNLATGAIHDQPQHF.

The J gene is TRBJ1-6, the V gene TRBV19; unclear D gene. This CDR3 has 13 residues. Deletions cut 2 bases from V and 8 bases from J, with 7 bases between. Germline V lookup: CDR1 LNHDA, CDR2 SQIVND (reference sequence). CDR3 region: CASSITGDSPLHF. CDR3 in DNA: TGTGCCAGTAGTATAACCGGAGATTCACCCCTCCACTTT.

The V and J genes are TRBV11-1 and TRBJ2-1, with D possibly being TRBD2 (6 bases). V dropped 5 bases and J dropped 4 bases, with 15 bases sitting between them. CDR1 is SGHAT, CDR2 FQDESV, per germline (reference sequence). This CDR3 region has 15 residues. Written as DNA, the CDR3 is TGTGCCAGCAGCCTCACCCCGGGACTTTACAATGAGCAGTTCTTC. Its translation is CASSLTPGLYNEQFF.

This CDR3 reads CASSWGQLNTEAFF. In DNA form, the CDR3 reads TGTGCCAGCAGTTGGGGACAGCTGAACACTGAAGCTTTCTTT. V usage is TRBV28 and J usage is TRBJ1-1; TRBD1 matches at 7 bases. V lost 4 bases, J lost 0 bases, and 2 bases stayed unmatched. Germline assignment: CDR1 MDHEN and CDR2 SYDVKM. This CDR3 is 14 amino acids long.

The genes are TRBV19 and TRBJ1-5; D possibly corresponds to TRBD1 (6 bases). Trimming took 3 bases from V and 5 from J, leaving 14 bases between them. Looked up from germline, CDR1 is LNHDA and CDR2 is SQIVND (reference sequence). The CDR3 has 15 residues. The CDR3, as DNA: TGTGCCAGTAGTATTCTGGCAGGGGTGCATCAGCCCCAGCATTTT. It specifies CASSILAGVHQPQHF.

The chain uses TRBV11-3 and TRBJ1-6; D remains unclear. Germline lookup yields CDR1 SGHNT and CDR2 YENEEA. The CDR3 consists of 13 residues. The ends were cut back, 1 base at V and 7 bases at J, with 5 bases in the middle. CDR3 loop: CASSLVSNSPLHF. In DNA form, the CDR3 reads TGTGCCAGCAGCTTAGTTTCGAATTCACCCCTCCACTTT.

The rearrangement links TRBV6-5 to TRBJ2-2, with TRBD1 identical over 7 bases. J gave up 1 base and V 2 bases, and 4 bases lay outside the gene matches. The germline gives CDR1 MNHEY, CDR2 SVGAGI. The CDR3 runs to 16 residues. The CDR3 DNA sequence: TGTGCCAGCAGTTACAGCTGGACAGGGAACACCGGGGAGCTGTTTTTT. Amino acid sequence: CASSYSWTGNTGELFF.

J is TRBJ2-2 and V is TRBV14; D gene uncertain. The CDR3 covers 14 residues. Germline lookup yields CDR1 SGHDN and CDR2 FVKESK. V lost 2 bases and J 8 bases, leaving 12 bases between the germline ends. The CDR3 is CASSQQLAGGELFF. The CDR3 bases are TGTGCCAGCAGCCAACAACTCGCCGGGGGGGAGCTGTTTTTT.

The CDR3 reads CASSLDWPLTSGSPLHF. The CDR3 DNA sequence: TGCGCCAGCAGCCTTGACTGGCCGCTGACGTCTGGTTCACCCCTCCACTTT. The chain is built from TRBV5-1 and TRBJ1-6; no firm D call. Germline V gene sequence: CDR1 SGHRS, CDR2 YFSETQ. This CDR3 has 17 amino acids. With 4 bases removed from V and 9 bases from J, the gap between germline ends came to 23 bases.

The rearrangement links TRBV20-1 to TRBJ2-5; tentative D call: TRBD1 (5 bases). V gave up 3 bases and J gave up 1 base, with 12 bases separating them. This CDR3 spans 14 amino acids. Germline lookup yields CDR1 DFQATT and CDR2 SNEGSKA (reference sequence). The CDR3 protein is CSASSGAIQETQYF. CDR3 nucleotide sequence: TGCAGTGCTAGTAGTGGGGCAATCCAAGAGACCCAGTACTTC.

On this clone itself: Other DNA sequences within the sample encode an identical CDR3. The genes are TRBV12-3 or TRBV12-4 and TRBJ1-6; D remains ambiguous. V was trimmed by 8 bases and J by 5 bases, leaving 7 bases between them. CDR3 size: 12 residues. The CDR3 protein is CASSPNNSPLHF. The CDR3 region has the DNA TGTGCCAGCTCCCCTAATAATTCACCCCTCCACTTT.

The DNA for the CDR3 is TGTGCCAGCACGCTAGCGGGACTCTACAATGAGCAGTTCTTC. Protein product: CASTLAGLYNEQFF. The chain combines TRBV7-9 with TRBJ2-1; 9 nucleotides line up with TRBD2. J gave up 3 bases and V 7 bases, and 4 bases lay outside the gene matches. The CDR3 runs 14 residues. CDR1 is SEHNR and CDR2 is FQNEAQ in the germline V gene (reference sequence).